The clone carrying this T cell receptor beta chain was detected only once. Each PCR replicate run on unsorted PBMC took in 300 ng DNA, tens of thousands of T cell genomes. The assay was immunoSEQ multiplex PCR, and TCRdb's table has in-frame clones only and misses some. Of roughly 510,000 clones listed, roughly 79% are singletons. The data are from a study of shared clonotypes between healthy human individuals. Donation came from healthy HIV-negative adults that had no recent acute infections or vaccinations. Only Caucasian adults living in Nashville, Tennessee served as donors. The CDR3 has 15 amino acids. CDR1 and CDR2 (germline): SGHVS, FQNEAQ. V was clipped by 6 bases and J by 0 bases, with 12 bases between them.

The specimen sequenced was PBMCs. This TCR came from a woman between 35 and 50 years old in good health. Some clones in this sample may be carry-over from other donors' samples. The chain couples TRBV7-8 to TRBJ2-1; D possibly uses TRBD1 or TRBD2 (5 bases each). The CDR3 DNA reads TGTGCCAGCAGATGGGACCGCCGCTCCTACAATGAGCAGTTCTTC. Its translation is CASRWDRRSYNEQFF.